The 25 T cell receptor beta chains below were found in one sample sequenced in a study of neoadjuvant nivolumab and ipilimumab in lung cancer. Profiled with immunoSEQ multiplex PCR; TCRdb holds only in-frame clones, not every one. The table shows approximately 19,000 clones, with approximately 87% occurring only once. Sequenced material: peripheral blood, taken before neoadjuvant nivolumab, alone or with ipilimumab. These receptors were obtained from an adult with non-small cell lung cancer.

The chain uses TRBV6-5 and TRBJ1-1; TRBD1 agrees at 7 bases. There are 15 residues in the CDR3. The V gene end was trimmed by 6 bases and the J gene end by 2 bases; junction bases not matched to a gene: 9. Germline V gene lookup returns CDR1 MNHEY and CDR2 SVGAGI. CDR3 region: CASRPDRASNTEAFF. The CDR3 region has the DNA TGTGCCAGCAGACCTGACAGGGCTAGCAACACTGAAGCTTTCTTT.

V gene TRBV2 combines with J gene TRBJ2-2, with 7 bases matching TRBD2. Germline V gene sequence: CDR1 SNHLY, CDR2 FYNNEI. This CDR3 contains 15 residues. Unmatched junction bases numbered 5, after V lost 7 bases and J lost 0 bases. This CDR3 is CASKESGTNTGELFF. The DNA for the CDR3 is TGTGCCAGCAAAGAAAGCGGGACGAACACCGGGGAGCTGTTTTTT.

The V gene is TRBV30, the J gene TRBJ1-1, with 8 bases lining up with TRBD1. The germline V gene encodes CDR1 GTSNPN and CDR2 SVGIG (reference sequence). The CDR3 spans 15 residues. J lost 6 bases, V lost 0 bases, and 9 bases had no gene match. CDR3 DNA: TGTGCCTGGAGTGTATCGGACAGGGTAATTTCTGAAGCTTTCTTT. Its translation: CAWSVSDRVISEAFF.

This sequence joins TRBV7-9 and TRBJ1-1; the match to TRBD1 covers 10 bases. Trimming took 5 bases from V and 2 from J; bases not matched to a gene: 8. Germline values: CDR1 SEHNR, CDR2 FQNEAQ (reference sequence). The CDR3 extends over 16 amino acids. The CDR3 is CASSPGRTGGNTEAFF. For the CDR3, the DNA is TGTGCCAGCAGCCCCGGAAGGACAGGGGGTAACACTGAAGCTTTCTTT. Using reference TRBV7-9 and TRBJ1-1 for the parts outside the CDR3, the full variable domain is DTGVSQNPRHKITKRGQNVTFRCDPISEHNRLYWYRQTLGQGPEFLTYFQNEAQLEKSRLLSDRFSAERPKGSFSTLEIQRTEQGDSAMYLCASSPGRTGGNTEAFFGQGTRLTVV.

CDR3 bases: TGTGCCAGCAGTTTTCGCGGACCCAGTAGGCAGTACTTC. The encoded protein is CASSFRGPSRQYF. V usage is TRBV28 and J usage is TRBJ2-7; D is uncertain. The CDR3 consists of 13 residues. Germline CDR1 reads MDHEN; CDR2 reads SYDVKM. V was trimmed by 3 bases and J by 9 bases, leaving 15 bases between them.

The CDR3 DNA reads as TGTGCCAGCAGCTCCAACAGGGATACGCAGTATTTT. Translating gives CASSSNRDTQYF. The chain uses TRBV11-3 and TRBJ2-3, with a possible D match to TRBD1 (5 bases). Germline V lookup: CDR1 SGHNT, CDR2 YENEEA. The CDR3 extends over 12 amino acids. Trimming removed 4 bases from V and 6 bases from J, with 8 bases in between.

V gene TRBV5-1 combines with J gene TRBJ2-1; 13 nucleotides align to TRBD2. The length of the CDR3 is 24 residues. Looked up from germline, CDR1 is SGHRS and CDR2 is YFSETQ. Trimming took 1 base from V and 0 from J; bases not matched to a gene: 22. CDR3 region: CASSLYGVRRGGLAGQSSYNEQFF. Written as DNA, the CDR3 is TGCGCCAGCAGCTTGTACGGTGTGCGACGGGGGGGACTAGCGGGACAGAGCTCCTACAATGAGCAGTTCTTC. Drawing the rest from reference TRBV5-1 and TRBJ2-1, the complete variable domain is KAGVTQTPRYLIKTRGQQVTLSCSPISGHRSVSWYQQTPGQGLQFLFEYFSETQRNKGNFPGRFSGRQFSNSRSEMNVSTLELGDSALYLCASSLYGVRRGGLAGQSSYNEQFFGPGTRLTVL.

The rearrangement joins TRBV30 to TRBJ2-3; D gene unclear. This CDR3 spans 14 amino acids. The V and J ends lost 1 base and 0 bases respectively, with 8 bases between them. Germline V gene sequence: CDR1 GTSNPN, CDR2 SVGIG (reference sequence). The CDR3 reads CAWSGTTSTDTQYF. The DNA of the CDR3 is TGTGCCTGGAGTGGTACCACTAGCACAGATACGCAGTATTTT. Supplemented by reference TRBV30 and TRBJ2-3, the full variable domain reads SQTIHQWPATLVQPVGSPLSLECTVEGTSNPNLYWYRQAAGRGLQLLFYSVGIGQISSEVPQNLSASRPQDRQFILSSKKLLLSDSGFYLCAWSGTTSTDTQYFGPGTRLTVL.

The chain recombines TRBV19 with TRBJ2-7, with D unclear. The length of the CDR3 is 15 residues. V was trimmed by 5 bases and J by 0 bases, leaving 14 bases between them. Germline V gene sequence: CDR1 LNHDA, CDR2 SQIVND (reference sequence). The CDR3 region is CASSHYTLPSYEQYF. CDR3 bases: TGTGCCAGTAGTCATTACACCCTACCCTCCTACGAGCAGTACTTC.

The V and J genes are TRBV5-4 and TRBJ1-2; D may be TRBD1 (5 bases). The CDR3 is made up of 16 amino acids. Per the germline V gene, CDR1 is SGHNT and CDR2 is YYREEE (reference sequence). Trimming pared 4 bases from V and 4 bases from J, leaving 20 bases between. In DNA form, the CDR3 reads TGTGCCAGCAGCCGGGCGGGGGGTCAAGGGTCCTATGGCTACACCTTC. This gives the protein CASSRAGGQGSYGYTF.

This chain connects TRBV9 to TRBJ2-7, with TRBD2 matching over 9 bases. V dropped 2 bases and J dropped 2; count of bases not matched to a gene: 2. The CDR3 totals 14 residues. Per germline, CDR1 SGDLS and CDR2 YYNGEE. This CDR3 is CASSVTSGTYEQYF. The CDR3 nucleotides read TGTGCCAGCAGCGTGACTAGCGGAACCTACGAGCAGTACTTC.

The chain links TRBV30 to TRBJ2-5; maybe TRBD2 (6 bases). The CDR3 extends over 15 amino acids. Looked up from germline, CDR1 is GTSNPN and CDR2 is SVGIG (reference sequence). Trimming removed 2 bases at V and 2 bases at J, with 15 bases between. CDR3 sequence: CAWSRHSGNQETQYF. CDR3 coding DNA: TGTGCCTGGAGTAGACATAGCGGTAATCAAGAGACCCAGTACTTC.

The rearrangement uses TRBV7-9 and TRBJ2-7, with TRBD2 identical over 10 bases. The germline CDR1 and CDR2 sequences are SEHNR and FQNEAQ (reference sequence). The V gene end was trimmed by 2 bases and the J gene end by 2 bases; junction bases not matched to a gene: 6. The CDR3 length is 16 residues. The DNA for the CDR3 is TGTGCCAGCAGCTTATTGCTAGCGGGAGAGGCCTACGAGCAGTACTTC. Translated: CASSLLLAGEAYEQYF.

This clone was observed a single time. This chain links TRBV13 with TRBJ2-1, with D possibly being TRBD1 or TRBD2 (5 bases each). This CDR3 is 14 amino acids long. V dropped 5 bases and J dropped 4 bases, with 12 bases sitting between them. From germline, CDR1 is PRHDT and CDR2 FYEKMQ (reference sequence). The CDR3 nucleotides read TGTGCCAGCAGCCTCGCTGGGGGATACAATGAGCAGTTCTTC. Amino acids: CASSLAGGYNEQFF. Full variable domain (rest looked up from reference TRBV13 and TRBJ2-1): AAGVIQSPRHLIKEKRETATLKCYPIPRHDTVYWYQQGPGQDPQFLISFYEKMQSDKGSIPDRFSAQQFSDYHSELNMSSLELGDSALYFCASSLAGGYNEQFFGPGTRLTVL.

This clone has just one count. The chain couples TRBV7-6 to TRBJ2-2; 10 bases map to TRBD1. Germline V CDR1 and CDR2: SGHVS, FNYEAQ. This CDR3 contains 15 residues. J lost 3 bases, V lost 4 bases, and 2 bases had no gene match. CDR3 nucleotide sequence: TGTGCCAGCAGCTGGACAGGGGGACACACCGGGGAGCTGTTTTTT. This codes for CASSWTGGHTGELFF.

This chain connects TRBV5-1 to TRBJ2-4, with 8 positions matching TRBD2. Losses at the gene ends were 0 bases for V and 8 bases for J; bases not matched to a gene: 7. Germline CDR1 SGHRS, CDR2 YFSETQ. The CDR3 is made up of 15 amino acids. This CDR3 is CASSLVGGANDIQYF. CDR3 bases: TGCGCCAGCAGCTTGGTCGGGGGGGCTAATGACATTCAGTACTTC.

The chain couples TRBV29-1 to TRBJ1-4; no reliable D call. CDR1 is SQVTM and CDR2 is ANQGSEA in the germline V gene. The length of the CDR3 is 15 residues. Trimming cost V 4 bases and J 2 bases, with 14 bases left between them. CDR3: CSVGSETTTNEKLFF. In nucleotides, the CDR3 is TGCAGCGTTGGGTCAGAAACTACCACTAATGAAAAACTGTTTTTT.

The CDR3 is CAWNLAGYEQYF. CDR3 bases: TGTGCCTGGAATCTAGCGGGGTACGAGCAGTACTTC. This sequence joins TRBV30 and TRBJ2-7; 9 nucleotides agree with TRBD2. The CDR3 extends over 12 amino acids. CDR1 and CDR2 (germline): GTSNPN, SVGIG (reference sequence). J was trimmed by 4 bases and V by 4 bases; bases with no gene match: 2.

The chain couples TRBV9 to TRBJ1-2; 7 bases map to TRBD1. After removal of 4 bases from V and 8 bases from J, the junction contained 11 bases not matched to a gene. Germline V lookup: CDR1 SGDLS, CDR2 YYNGEE. This CDR3 has 14 residues. The DNA for the CDR3 is TGTGCCAGCAGCTCACTAGAAGGGGGCGCCGGCTACACCTTC. Its translation: CASSSLEGGAGYTF.

This clone showed up just once. The rearrangement links TRBV4-1 to TRBJ1-5; no clear D gene. Trimming removed 1 base from V and 2 bases from J, with 6 bases in between. This CDR3 region has 14 residues. From germline, CDR1 is MGHRA and CDR2 YSYEKL. CDR3 DNA sequence: TGCGCCAGCAGCCAAGGGTTGGGCAATCAGCCCCAGCATTTT. Its translation: CASSQGLGNQPQHF.

This clone was counted only a few times. The chain is built from TRBV6-1 and TRBJ2-5; D perhaps matches TRBD2 (6 bases). This CDR3 region has 16 residues. V was pared by 0 bases and J by 5 bases, with 16 bases between. The V gene's germline CDR1 is MNHNS and CDR2 SASEGT. The CDR3 DNA reads TGTGCCAGCAGTGAAGCGCTTCTTGGGGGGAGGGAGACCCAGTACTTC. Its protein is CASSEALLGGRETQYF.

V usage is TRBV18 and J usage is TRBJ1-2; D gene unclear. Per the germline V gene, CDR1 is KGHSH and CDR2 is LQKENI. Trimming took 6 bases from V and 3 from J, leaving 11 bases between them. This CDR3 contains 13 residues. CDR3 DNA: TGTGCCAGCTCGCCGGGGTCGGACTATGGCTACACCTTC. The encoded protein is CASSPGSDYGYTF.

This clone turned up a few times. This rearrangement joins TRBV6-6 to TRBJ1-1; tentatively, D is TRBD1 (5 bases). The ends were cut back, 6 bases at V and 7 bases at J, with 9 bases in the middle. Germline assignment: CDR1 MNHNY and CDR2 SVGAGI (reference sequence). This CDR3 region has 11 residues. The CDR3 region has the DNA TGTGCCAGCAGAGTCCAGGGTGAAGCTTTCTTT. Translated, it gives CASRVQGEAFF.

The chain recombines TRBV7-9 with TRBJ2-3; D not certain. This CDR3 has 14 amino acids. The germline V gene encodes CDR1 SEHNR and CDR2 FQNEAQ (reference sequence). V lost 1 base and J 2 bases, leaving 7 bases between the germline ends. The CDR3 region is CASSLERPTDTQYF. The CDR3 nucleotides read TGTGCCAGCAGCTTAGAACGCCCCACAGATACGCAGTATTTT.

V gene TRBV7-9 combines with J gene TRBJ1-1; D not certain. Per germline, CDR1 SEHNR and CDR2 FQNEAQ (reference sequence). This CDR3 comprises 14 residues. V was shortened by 9 bases and J by 6 bases, with 20 bases between the two germline ends. The CDR3 DNA reads TGTGCCAGTCATGTCCTATCTCAGCAGGCTGAAGCTTTCTTT. Protein: CASHVLSQQAEAFF.